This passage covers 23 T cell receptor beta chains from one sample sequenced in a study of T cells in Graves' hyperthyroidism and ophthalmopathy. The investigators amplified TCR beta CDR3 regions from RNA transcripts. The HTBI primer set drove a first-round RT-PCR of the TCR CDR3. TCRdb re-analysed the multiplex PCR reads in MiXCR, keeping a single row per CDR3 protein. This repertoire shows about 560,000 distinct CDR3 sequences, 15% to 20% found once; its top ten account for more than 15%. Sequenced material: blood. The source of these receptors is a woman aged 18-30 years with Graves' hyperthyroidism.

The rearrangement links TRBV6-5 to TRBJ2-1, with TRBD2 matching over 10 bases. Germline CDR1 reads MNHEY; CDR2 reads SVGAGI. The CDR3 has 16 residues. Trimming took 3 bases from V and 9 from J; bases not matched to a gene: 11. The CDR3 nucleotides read TGTGCCAGCAGTTATTCAACTAGCGGGGCCCCGCTTGAGCAGTTCTTC. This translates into CASSYSTSGAPLEQFF.

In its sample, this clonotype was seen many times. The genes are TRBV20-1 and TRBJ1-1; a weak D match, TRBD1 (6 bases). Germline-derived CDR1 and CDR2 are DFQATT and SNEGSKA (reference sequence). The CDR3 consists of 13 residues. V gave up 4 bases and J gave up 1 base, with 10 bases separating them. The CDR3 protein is CSATRGGNTEAFF. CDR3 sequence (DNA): TGCAGTGCTACCAGGGGAGGGAACACTGAAGCTTTCTTT.

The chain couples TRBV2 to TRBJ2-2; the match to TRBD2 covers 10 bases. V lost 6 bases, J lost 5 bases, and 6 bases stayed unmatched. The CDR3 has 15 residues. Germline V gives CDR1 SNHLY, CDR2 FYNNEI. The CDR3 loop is CASRISGRGTGELFF. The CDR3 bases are TGTGCCAGCAGGATAAGCGGGAGGGGGACCGGGGAGCTGTTTTTT.

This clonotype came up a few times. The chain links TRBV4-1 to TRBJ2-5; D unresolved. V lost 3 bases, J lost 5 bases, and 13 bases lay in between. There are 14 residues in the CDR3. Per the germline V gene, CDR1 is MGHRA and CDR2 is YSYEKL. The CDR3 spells CASSQGFSHETQYF. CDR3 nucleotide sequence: TGCGCCAGCAGCCAGGGATTCTCTCACGAGACCCAGTACTTC.

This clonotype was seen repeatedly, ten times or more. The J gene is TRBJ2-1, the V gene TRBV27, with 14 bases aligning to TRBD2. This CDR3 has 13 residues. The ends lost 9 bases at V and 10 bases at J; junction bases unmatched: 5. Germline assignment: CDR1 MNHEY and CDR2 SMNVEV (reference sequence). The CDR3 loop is CASRLAGGREQFF. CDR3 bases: TGTGCCAGTCGACTAGCGGGGGGGCGGGAGCAGTTCTTC.

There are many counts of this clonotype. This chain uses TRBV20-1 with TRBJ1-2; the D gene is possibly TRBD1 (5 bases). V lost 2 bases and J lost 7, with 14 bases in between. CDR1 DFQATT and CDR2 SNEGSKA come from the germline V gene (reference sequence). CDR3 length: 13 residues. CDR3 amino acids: CSARRGGEAGYTF. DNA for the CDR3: TGCAGTGCTAGACGAGGAGGGGAGGCTGGCTACACCTTC.

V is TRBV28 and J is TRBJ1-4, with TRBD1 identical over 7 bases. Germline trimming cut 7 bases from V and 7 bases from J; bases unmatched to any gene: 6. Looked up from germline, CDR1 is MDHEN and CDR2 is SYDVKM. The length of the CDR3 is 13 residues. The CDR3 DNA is TGTGCCAGCACCACAGGGGAGCCTGAAAAACTGTTTTTT. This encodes CASTTGEPEKLFF.

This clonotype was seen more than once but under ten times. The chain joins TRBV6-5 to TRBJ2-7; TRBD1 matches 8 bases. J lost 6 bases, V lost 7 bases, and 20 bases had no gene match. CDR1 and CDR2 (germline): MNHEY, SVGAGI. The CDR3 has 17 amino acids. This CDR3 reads CASTPPGRGRLLGEQYF. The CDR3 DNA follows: TGTGCCAGCACTCCCCCGGGCAGGGGGCGACTTTTGGGCGAGCAGTACTTC.

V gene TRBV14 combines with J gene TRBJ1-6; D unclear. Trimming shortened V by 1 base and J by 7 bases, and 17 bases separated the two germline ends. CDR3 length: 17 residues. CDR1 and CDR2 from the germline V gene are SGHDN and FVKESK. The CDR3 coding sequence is TGTGCCAGCAGCCAAGCCGAAATCGTGAGGGTAAATTCACCCCTCCACTTT. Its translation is CASSQAEIVRVNSPLHF. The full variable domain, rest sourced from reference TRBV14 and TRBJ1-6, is EAGVTQFPSHSVIEKGQTVTLRCDPISGHDNLYWYRRVMGKEIKFLLHFVKESKQDESGMPNNRFLAERTGGTYSTLKVQPAELEDSGVYFCASSQAEIVRVNSPLHFGNGTRLTVT.

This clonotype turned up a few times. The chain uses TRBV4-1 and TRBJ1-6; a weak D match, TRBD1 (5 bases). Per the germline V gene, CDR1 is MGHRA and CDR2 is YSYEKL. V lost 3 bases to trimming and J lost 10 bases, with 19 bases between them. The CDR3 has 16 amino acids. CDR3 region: CASSHPGTERGSPLHF. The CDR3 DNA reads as TGCGCCAGCAGCCACCCAGGGACGGAAAGGGGATCACCCCTCCACTTT.

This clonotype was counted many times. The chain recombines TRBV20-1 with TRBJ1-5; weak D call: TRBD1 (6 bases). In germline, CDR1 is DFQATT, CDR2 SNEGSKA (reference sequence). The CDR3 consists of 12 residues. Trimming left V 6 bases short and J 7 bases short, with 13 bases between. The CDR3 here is CSAWDIKQPQHF. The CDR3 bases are TGCAGTGCGTGGGACATAAAACAGCCCCAGCATTTT.

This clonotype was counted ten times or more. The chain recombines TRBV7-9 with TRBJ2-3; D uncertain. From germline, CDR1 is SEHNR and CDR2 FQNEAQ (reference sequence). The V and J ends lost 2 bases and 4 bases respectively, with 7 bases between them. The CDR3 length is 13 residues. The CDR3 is CASSLTDADTQYF. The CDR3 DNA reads TGTGCCAGCAGCTTAACGGACGCAGATACGCAGTATTTT.

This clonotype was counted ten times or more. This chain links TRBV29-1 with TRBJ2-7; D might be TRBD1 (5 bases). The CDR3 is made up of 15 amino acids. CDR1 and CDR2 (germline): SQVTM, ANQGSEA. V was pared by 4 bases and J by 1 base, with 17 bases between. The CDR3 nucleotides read TGCAGCGTTGGAGAGACAGACCTTTATTCCTACGAGCAGTACTTC. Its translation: CSVGETDLYSYEQYF.

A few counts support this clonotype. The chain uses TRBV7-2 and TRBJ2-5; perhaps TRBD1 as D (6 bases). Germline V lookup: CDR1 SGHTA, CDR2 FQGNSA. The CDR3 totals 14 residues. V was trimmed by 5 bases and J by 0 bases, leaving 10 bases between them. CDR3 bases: TGTGCCAGCAGCGAAAACAGGGACCAAGAGACCCAGTACTTC. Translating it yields CASSENRDQETQYF.

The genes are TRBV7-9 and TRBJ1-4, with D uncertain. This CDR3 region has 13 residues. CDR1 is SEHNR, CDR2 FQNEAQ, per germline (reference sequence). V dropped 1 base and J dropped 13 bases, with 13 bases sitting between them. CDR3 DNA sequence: TGTGCCAGCAGCTTAGAAATATCCGGACTACTGTTTTTT. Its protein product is CASSLEISGLLFF.

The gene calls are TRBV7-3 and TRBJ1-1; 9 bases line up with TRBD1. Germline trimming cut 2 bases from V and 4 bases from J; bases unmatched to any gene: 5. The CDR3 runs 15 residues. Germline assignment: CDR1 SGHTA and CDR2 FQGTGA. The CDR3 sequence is CASSLWGQGVTEAFF. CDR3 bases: TGTGCCAGCAGCTTATGGGGACAGGGCGTCACTGAAGCTTTCTTT.

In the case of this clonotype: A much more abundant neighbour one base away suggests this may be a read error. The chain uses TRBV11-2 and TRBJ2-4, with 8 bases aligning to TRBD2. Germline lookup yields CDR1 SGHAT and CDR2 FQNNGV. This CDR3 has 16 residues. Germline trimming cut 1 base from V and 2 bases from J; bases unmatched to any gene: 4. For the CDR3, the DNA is TGTGCCAGCAGCTTAGCGGGGGGGCTAACCAAAAACATTCAGTACTTC. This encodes CASSLAGGLTKNIQYF. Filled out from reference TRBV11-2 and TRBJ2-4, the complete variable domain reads EAGVAQSPRYKIIEKRQSVAFWCNPISGHATLYWYQQILGQGPKLLIQFQNNGVVDDSQLPKDRFSAERLKGVDSTLKIQPAKLEDSAVYLCASSLAGGLTKNIQYFGAGTRLSVL.

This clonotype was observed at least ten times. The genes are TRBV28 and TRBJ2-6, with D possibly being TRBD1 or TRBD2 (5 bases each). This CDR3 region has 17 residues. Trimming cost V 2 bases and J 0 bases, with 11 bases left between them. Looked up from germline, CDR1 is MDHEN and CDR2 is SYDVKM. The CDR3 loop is CASSLIGTNSGANVLTF. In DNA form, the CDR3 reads TGTGCCAGCAGTTTAATAGGGACCAACTCTGGGGCCAACGTCCTGACTTTC.

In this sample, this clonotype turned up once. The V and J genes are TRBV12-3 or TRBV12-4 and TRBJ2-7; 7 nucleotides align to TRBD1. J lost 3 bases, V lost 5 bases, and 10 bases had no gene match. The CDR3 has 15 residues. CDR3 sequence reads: CASSPRGPGGYEQYF. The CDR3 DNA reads TGTGCCAGCAGTCCGAGAGGGCCAGGGGGCTACGAGCAGTACTTC.

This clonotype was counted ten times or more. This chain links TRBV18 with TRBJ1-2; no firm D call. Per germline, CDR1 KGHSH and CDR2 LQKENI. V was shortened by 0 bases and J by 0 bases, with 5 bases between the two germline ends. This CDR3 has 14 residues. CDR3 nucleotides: TGTGCCAGCTCACCACCGCTAACTAACTATGGCTACACCTTC. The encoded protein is CASSPPLTNYGYTF.

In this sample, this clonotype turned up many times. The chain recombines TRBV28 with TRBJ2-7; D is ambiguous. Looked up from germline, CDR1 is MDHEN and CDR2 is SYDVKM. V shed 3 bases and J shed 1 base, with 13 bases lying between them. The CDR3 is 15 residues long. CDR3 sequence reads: CASSFSGGLSYEQYF. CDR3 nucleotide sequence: TGTGCCAGCAGTTTTTCCGGCGGATTGTCCTACGAGCAGTACTTC.

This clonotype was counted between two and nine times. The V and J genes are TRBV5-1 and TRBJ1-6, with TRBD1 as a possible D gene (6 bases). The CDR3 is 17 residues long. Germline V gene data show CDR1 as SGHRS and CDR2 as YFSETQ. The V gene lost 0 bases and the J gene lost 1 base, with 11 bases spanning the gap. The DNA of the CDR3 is TGCGCCAGCAGCTTGGAGGGGGGCAGTTCCTATAATTCACCCCTCCACTTT. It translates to CASSLEGGSSYNSPLHF.

In nucleotides, the CDR3 is TGCAGTGTCGGGGAATACTATGGCTACACCTTC. Translating it yields CSVGEYYGYTF. The chain links TRBV20-1 to TRBJ1-2; no clear D. Germline V gives CDR1 DFQATT, CDR2 SNEGSKA (reference sequence). The CDR3 contains 11 residues. Trimming removed 7 bases at V and 3 bases at J, with 9 bases between.